The clone carrying this T cell receptor (beta chain) was detected only a few times. The target antigen is unknown. The data are from a study of blood T cells in healthy people across ages. General study results and limits: Diversity was higher, and naive CD4+ cells more numerous, in long-lived donors than in aged donors. The percentage of naive T cells correlated strongly with TCR beta diversity.

A sample-barcoded 5' primer and a J-beta primer mix were used in a second PCR of about 7 to 12 cycles. Each cDNA molecule was tagged by a template-switch adaptor that had 12 random nucleotides. In TCRdb, the 5' RACE reads were re-called with MiXCR into one record per CDR3 protein. The sample includes around 670,000 distinct CDR3 sequences, 25% to 30% seen only once; the top ten take 15% to 18%. The germline CDR1 and CDR2 sequences are SEHNR and FQNEAQ (reference sequence). The CDR3 has 15 amino acids. V shed 5 bases, J shed 1 base, and the junction held 5 bases outside the gene matches. The sequence was collected from a woman of 80 years or more in good health. What was sequenced was blood. The chain employs TRBV7-9 and TRBJ1-2; TRBD1 matches 9 bases. CDR3 nucleotides: TGTGCCAGCAGCGGAGAGGACAGGGGTAACTATGGCTACACCTTC. The encoded protein is CASSGEDRGNYGYTF. Filled out from reference TRBV7-9 and TRBJ1-2, the complete variable domain reads DTGVSQNPRHKITKRGQNVTFRCDPISEHNRLYWYRQTLGQGPEFLTYFQNEAQLEKSRLLSDRFSAERPKGSFSTLEIQRTEQGDSAMYLCASSGEDRGNYGYTFGSGTRLTVV.